Shown below are 28 T cell receptor beta chains from a single sample sequenced in a study of glioma-infiltrating T cells. The iRepertoire nested amplicon-rescue multiplex PCR amplified TCR alpha and beta CDR3s from RNA. TCRdb itself ran the multiplex PCR reads through MiXCR, one entry per CDR3 protein. Of under 200,000 distinct CDR3 sequences in the sample, about 46% were seen once. The sample was glioma tissue, nonneoplastic brain tissue, or PBMCs (not recorded which). The receptors originated from a human donor with low-grade glioma or glioblastoma, undergoing nonglioma brain surgery, or in good health (not recorded which).

The chain couples TRBV28 to TRBJ1-4, with unresolved D. Trimming removed 3 bases at V and 8 bases at J, with 13 bases between. Germline V CDR1 and CDR2: MDHEN, SYDVKM. This CDR3 is 14 amino acids long. This chain's CDR3 is CASSFDGYDEKLFF. The CDR3, as DNA: TGTGCCAGCAGTTTCGACGGATACGACGAAAAACTGTTTTTT.

As for this clonotype: A much larger clone differs from this one at a single base, so this may be a read error. J is TRBJ2-7 and V is TRBV6-2 or TRBV6-3, with D possibly being TRBD2 (6 bases). The V end lost 4 bases, the J end lost 11 bases, and 24 bases lay between the germline ends. Germline values: CDR1 MNHEY, CDR2 SVGEGT. This CDR3 comprises 15 residues. Here the CDR3 DNA reads TGTGCCAGCAGTTTTACTAGCAAAGGCCAAGAGACCAAGTACTTC. Protein: CASSFTSKGQETKYF.

A few counts support this clonotype. The chain is built from TRBV2 and TRBJ2-3, with no clear D. This CDR3 is built from 12 residues. With 8 bases removed from V and 6 bases from J, the gap between germline ends came to 12 bases. Germline CDR1 reads SNHLY; CDR2 reads FYNNEI. The CDR3 reads CASLRQPDTQYF. The CDR3 DNA follows: TGTGCCAGCCTGCGACAACCCGATACGCAGTATTTT.

The chain uses TRBV5-1 and TRBJ2-1; D gene unclear. V was trimmed by 0 bases and J by 14 bases, leaving 9 bases between them. Germline V gives CDR1 SGHRS, CDR2 YFSETQ. The CDR3 covers 11 residues. The CDR3 sequence is CASSLEAEKFF. The CDR3 DNA is TGCGCCAGCAGCTTGGAAGCAGAGAAGTTCTTC.

The chain recombines TRBV2 with TRBJ2-7; 9 bases fit TRBD2. Germline lookup yields CDR1 SNHLY and CDR2 FYNNEI. This CDR3 spans 14 amino acids. The V and J ends lost 6 bases and 5 bases, in that order; junction bases with no gene match: 8. The CDR3 here is CASSIPSGNDEQYF. The CDR3 DNA sequence: TGTGCCAGCAGCATACCTAGCGGGAACGACGAGCAGTACTTC.

This clonotype was counted between two and nine times. V gene TRBV28 combines with J gene TRBJ2-7; D may be TRBD1 (5 bases). Trimming took off 3 bases at V and 5 bases at J, with 17 bases between the two ends. This CDR3 has 15 amino acids. Germline V gene data show CDR1 as MDHEN and CDR2 as SYDVKM. CDR3 DNA sequence: TGTGCCAGCAGTTTCCCGGACACCACTCCCCACGAGCAGTACTTC. Its protein product is CASSFPDTTPHEQYF.

In this sample, this clonotype turned up many times. The junction shows a germline mismatch at one end, possibly a read error. The chain has TRBV20-1 and TRBJ2-3; 10 bases are a match to TRBD2. The CDR3 covers 15 residues. The germline V gene has CDR1 DFQATT and CDR2 SNEGSKA (reference sequence). The CDR3 DNA sequence: TGCAGTGCTGGAGAAGCGGGAGGGGTCACAGATACGCAGTATTTT. Protein: CSAGEAGGVTDTQYF.

The sample holds many counts of this clonotype. V gene TRBV20-1 combines with J gene TRBJ2-5; 7 bases are a match to TRBD1. The junction had 12 bases not matched to a gene; V was cut back by 5 bases and J by 3 bases. Looked up from germline, CDR1 is DFQATT and CDR2 is SNEGSKA (reference sequence). The CDR3 spans 15 residues. CDR3 loop: CSAVEGTVIEETQYF. In DNA, the CDR3 is TGCAGTGCTGTAGAAGGGACAGTGATTGAAGAGACCCAGTACTTC.

Details on this clonotype: A much larger clone lies a single base off, so this may be a read error. The V and J genes are TRBV6-4 and TRBJ1-5; no firm D call. The CDR3 runs to 13 residues. Germline CDR1 and CDR2: MRHNA and SNTAGT. CDR3 bases: TGTGCCAGCAGCTTAGGTCACGGGCAGCCCCAGAATTTT. Encoded protein: CASSLGHGQPQNF.

For this clonotype: It may be a read error: a sequence one base away is much more abundant. CDR3 DNA sequence: TGCAGTGCCGACCCATCGGGACAGGGGGTAGAAGAGCAGTACTTC. As protein: CSADPSGQGVEEQYF. V usage is TRBV20-1 and J usage is TRBJ2-7; 11 bases are a match to TRBD1. The junction had 14 bases not matched to a gene; V was cut back by 6 bases and J by 7 bases. Germline-derived CDR1 and CDR2 are DFQATT and SNEGSKA (reference sequence). This CDR3 spans 15 amino acids.

This clonotype was recorded at least ten times. The rearrangement joins TRBV2 to TRBJ1-5, with a possible D match to TRBD1 (5 bases). Germline V CDR1 and CDR2: SNHLY, FYNNEI. V was clipped by 4 bases and J by 4 bases, with 8 bases between them. The CDR3 has 13 amino acids. The CDR3 DNA sequence: TGTGCCAGCAGTGGGACATCTAATCAGCCCCAGCATTTT. Protein sequence: CASSGTSNQPQHF.

As for this clonotype: One end of the junction varies from germline; a read error may be responsible. The chain recombines TRBV28 with TRBJ2-2, with TRBD1 matching over 10 bases. The CDR3 sequence is 16 residues long. CDR1 and CDR2 (germline): MDHEN, SYDVKM. The CDR3, as DNA: TGTGCCAGCAGTTCAACTCGGACAGGGGGAACCGGGGAGCTGTTCTTT. It codes for CASSSTRTGGTGELFF.

In its sample, this clonotype was seen once. A much larger clone differs by one base, so this may be a read error. This sequence joins TRBV19 and TRBJ1-1; D remains ambiguous. The CDR3 covers 13 residues. CDR1 is LNHDA, CDR2 SQIVND, per germline (reference sequence). For the CDR3, the DNA is TGTACCAGTAGTATAAGGGTCAACACTGAAGCTTTCTTT. Protein product: CTSSIRVNTEAFF.

On this clonotype itself: A read error may produce the germline difference seen at one junction end. The V call is TRBV7-9, the J call TRBJ2-3; 12 bases line up with TRBD2. The length of the CDR3 is 14 residues. Germline-derived CDR1 and CDR2 are SEHNR and FQNEAQ (reference sequence). The CDR3 DNA follows: TGTGTCAGCAGACCAACTAGCGGGAGGTCCTCGCAGTATTTT. This encodes CVSRPTSGRSSQYF.

The sample holds many counts of this clonotype. This chain connects TRBV2 to TRBJ2-1, with unresolved D. The germline V gene encodes CDR1 SNHLY and CDR2 FYNNEI. Deletions cut 7 bases from V and 6 bases from J, with 4 bases between. This CDR3 has 10 residues. The chain's CDR3 is CASTSNEQFF. DNA of the CDR3: TGTGCCAGCACTAGCAATGAGCAGTTCTTC.

Of note for this clonotype: An end of the junction does not agree with germline; a read error may underlie this. The genes are TRBV28 and TRBJ1-2; 7 bases align to TRBD1. Germline V gives CDR1 MDHEN, CDR2 SYDVKM. CDR3 length: 14 amino acids. The CDR3 region has the DNA TGTGCCAGAGAACGAGGGGGCCTACCGTATGGCAACACCTTC. This gives the protein CARERGGLPYGNTF.

With regard to this clonotype: A much more abundant neighbour one base away suggests this may be a read error. The V and J genes are TRBV7-2 and TRBJ2-1; no firm D call. Per the germline V gene, CDR1 is SGHTA and CDR2 is FQGNSA. Trimming took 5 bases from V and 0 from J, leaving 11 bases between them. The CDR3 contains 15 residues. CDR3 amino acids: CASSELDDSYNEQFF. CDR3 in DNA: TGTGCCAGCAGCGAGCTAGATGACTCCTACAATGAGCAGTTCTTC.

This sequence joins TRBV19 and TRBJ1-5; D is perhaps TRBD1 (5 bases). The CDR3 length is 14 residues. Deletions cut 3 bases from V and 8 bases from J, with 14 bases between. CDR1 and CDR2 (germline): LNHDA, SQIVND (reference sequence). The CDR3, as DNA: TGTGCCAGTAGTATCCGTTCGGGGACGGAGCCCCAGCATTTT. Its translation is CASSIRSGTEPQHF. Drawing the rest from reference TRBV19 and TRBJ1-5, the complete variable domain is DGGITQSPKYLFRKEGQNVTLSCEQNLNHDAMYWYRQDPGQGLRLIYYSQIVNDFQKGDIAEGYSVSREKKESFPLTVTSAQKNPTAFYLCASSIRSGTEPQHFGDGTRLSIL.

This clonotype was seen repeatedly, ten times or more. The chain employs TRBV2 and TRBJ1-2, with a weak D call TRBD1 (6 bases). The V and J ends lost 3 bases and 4 bases respectively, with 12 bases between them. The CDR3 contains 14 residues. The germline V gene encodes CDR1 SNHLY and CDR2 FYNNEI. CDR3 coding DNA: TGTGCCAGCAGTGACACGGGGGGCAGCTATGGCTACACCTTC. Protein product: CASSDTGGSYGYTF.

This clonotype has a handful of counts. Possible read error: a much larger clone is one base away. The V and J genes are TRBV28 and TRBJ2-7; 7 bases are a match to TRBD2. CDR3 length equals 13 residues. V trimming: 8 bases; J trimming: 4 bases; junction bases outside the gene matches: 8. Per germline, CDR1 MDHEN and CDR2 SYDVKM. CDR3 bases: TGTGCCAGCTGTACGAGCGGGACGTACGAGCAGTACTTC. Translated: CASCTSGTYEQYF.

About this clonotype itself: It may be a read error: a sequence one base away is much more abundant. V is TRBV6-2 or TRBV6-3 and J is TRBJ1-6, with no clear D. The CDR3 runs 14 residues. V dropped 10 bases and J dropped 8 bases, with 18 bases sitting between them. Germline lookup yields CDR1 MNHEY and CDR2 SVGEGT. This CDR3 reads CAISQWADDSPLHF. CDR3 DNA: TGTGCCATCAGCCAGTGGGCGGATGATTCACCCCTCCACTTT.

To note about this clonotype: One end of the junction does not line up with germline, which may come from a read error. The V call is TRBV12-3 or TRBV12-4, the J call TRBJ2-1, with a possible D match to TRBD2 (6 bases). The CDR3 totals 17 residues. In nucleotides, the CDR3 is TGTGCCAACAGTTTTAATTTCGGGGACTCGTCCTACAATGAGCAGTTCTTC. Its translation: CANSFNFGDSSYNEQFF.

CDR3 DNA sequence: TGTGCCAGCAGCTTAACAGCTTCGGGACTAGCCGGGTCCACAGATACGCAGTATTTT. Protein sequence: CASSLTASGLAGSTDTQYF. The chain couples TRBV7-8 to TRBJ2-3, with 9 positions matching TRBD2. With V trimmed by 2 bases and J by 2 bases, 14 bases remained unmatched. The CDR3 sequence is 19 residues long. Per germline, CDR1 SGHVS and CDR2 FQNEAQ.

The V and J genes are TRBV3-1 and TRBJ2-1; D may match TRBD1 or TRBD2 (6 bases each). V dropped 5 bases and J dropped 8 bases, with 7 bases sitting between them. CDR3 length: 11 amino acids. CDR1 is LGHDT and CDR2 is YNNKEL in the germline V gene (reference sequence). CDR3 nucleotides: TGTGCCAGCAGCAGGGGGGATGAGCAGTTCTTC. Residues: CASSRGDEQFF.

Concerning this clonotype itself: Possible read error: a much larger clone is one base away. V gene TRBV7-9 combines with J gene TRBJ2-2; 7 bases map to TRBD2. The junction had 3 bases not matched to a gene; V was cut back by 5 bases and J by 0 bases. Germline-derived CDR1 and CDR2 are SEHNR and FQNEAQ (reference sequence). This CDR3 comprises 15 residues. The chain's CDR3 is CASSRLAANTGELFF. CDR3 sequence (DNA): TGTGCCAGCAGCCGACTAGCCGCGAACACCGGGGAGCTGTTTTTT.

Concerning this clonotype: A much larger clone is a single base away; this may be a read error. In DNA form, the CDR3 reads TGTGCCAGCAGTTCGGGACTATTCTCCGTAGATACGCAGTATTTT. Residues: CASSSGLFSVDTQYF. V is TRBV28 and J is TRBJ2-3, with 7 bases matching TRBD2. The CDR3 runs to 15 residues. From germline, CDR1 is MDHEN and CDR2 SYDVKM. J lost 5 bases, V lost 4 bases, and 9 bases had no gene match.

This clonotype appeared a single time. A much more abundant neighbour one base away suggests this may be a read error. Without the conserved terminal phenylalanine or tryptophan, this CDR3 likely stems from a read error. The J gene is TRBJ2-7, the V gene TRBV28, with 9 bases identical to TRBD1. The germline V gene encodes CDR1 MDHEN and CDR2 SYDVKM. The CDR3 loop spans 15 amino acids. The J segment lost 9 bases and the V segment lost 7 bases, leaving 16 bases of the junction unmatched. This CDR3 is CASIDTGTGPRGQYY. CDR3 in DNA: TGTGCCAGCATCGATACGGGGACAGGGCCCAGGGGGCAGTACTAC.

This clonotype was seen just once. This may arise from a read error, as a much more abundant clone is one base away. This sequence joins TRBV2 and TRBJ2-1; D is unresolved. The germline V gene encodes CDR1 SNHLY and CDR2 FYNNEI. This CDR3 contains 15 residues. V gave up 5 bases and J gave up 1 base, with 12 bases separating them. CDR3 sequence (DNA): TGTGCCAGCAGTCTTGGGTGGATTTCCTACAATGAGCAGTTCTTC. Encoded protein: CASSLGWISYNEQFF. Full variable domain (remainder filled in from reference TRBV2 and TRBJ2-1): EPEVTQTPSHQVTQMGQEVILRCVPISNHLYFYWYRQILGQKVEFLVSFYNNEISEKSEIFDDQFSVERPDGSNFTLKIRSTKLEDSAMYFCASSLGWISYNEQFFGPGTRLTVL.